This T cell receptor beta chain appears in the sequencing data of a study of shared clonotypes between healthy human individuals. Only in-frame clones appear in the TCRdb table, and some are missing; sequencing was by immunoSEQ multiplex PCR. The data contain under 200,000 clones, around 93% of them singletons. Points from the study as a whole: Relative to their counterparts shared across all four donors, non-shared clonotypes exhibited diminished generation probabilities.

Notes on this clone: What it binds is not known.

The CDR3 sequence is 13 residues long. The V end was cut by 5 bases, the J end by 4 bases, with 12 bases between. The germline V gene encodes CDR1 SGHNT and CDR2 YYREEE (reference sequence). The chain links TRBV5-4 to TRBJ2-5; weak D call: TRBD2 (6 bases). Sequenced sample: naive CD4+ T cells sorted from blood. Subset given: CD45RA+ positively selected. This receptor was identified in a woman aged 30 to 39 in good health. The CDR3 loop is CASRTPGLETQYF. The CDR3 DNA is TGTGCCAGCAGAACCCCGGGACTAGAGACCCAGTACTTC.